The next 27 T cell receptor beta chains were all read from a single sample in a study of T cell responses to AZD1222 COVID-19 vaccine. The assay was immunoSEQ multiplex PCR, and TCRdb's table has in-frame clones only and misses some. The table has 85,000 to 120,000 clones, 80% to 95% seen once. The material sequenced was peripheral blood, taken 28 days after the second AZD1222 dose. The receptors derive from an adult who received the AZD1222 COVID-19 vaccine.

The chain employs TRBV18 and TRBJ2-7, with 7 bases fitting TRBD1. Germline V gene data show CDR1 as KGHSH and CDR2 as LQKENI. The length of the CDR3 is 14 residues. J was trimmed by 2 bases and V by 3 bases; bases with no gene match: 4. In nucleotides, the CDR3 is TGTGCCAGCTCACCTGGACAGGACACCTACGAGCAGTACTTC. It specifies CASSPGQDTYEQYF. The whole variable domain, filled in from reference TRBV18 and TRBJ2-7, reads NAGVMQNPRHLVRRRGQEARLRCSPMKGHSHVYWYRQLPEEGLKFMVYLQKENIIDESGMPKERFSAEFPKEGPSILRIQQVVRGDSAAYFCASSPGQDTYEQYFGPGTRLTVT.

The chain couples TRBV5-1 to TRBJ2-3; D is ambiguous. The CDR3 contains 13 residues. V gave up 0 bases and J gave up 6 bases, with 8 bases separating them. Per germline, CDR1 SGHRS and CDR2 YFSETQ. The CDR3 nucleotides are TGCGCCAGCAGCTTGGCCCAGTACGATACGCAGTATTTT. This gives the protein CASSLAQYDTQYF.

The chain uses TRBV7-6 and TRBJ2-1; D perhaps matches TRBD2 (5 bases). V shed 1 base and J shed 4 bases, with 11 bases lying between them. This CDR3 has 15 residues. The germline V gene has CDR1 SGHVS and CDR2 FNYEAQ. The CDR3 coding sequence is TGTGCCAGCAGCTTAGGGGCGGGTATGTACAATGAGCAGTTCTTC. Translating gives CASSLGAGMYNEQFF.

The genes are TRBV19 and TRBJ1-1, with 8 bases matching TRBD1. The CDR3 is made up of 14 amino acids. V shed 2 bases, J shed 6 bases, and the junction held 5 bases outside the gene matches. The V gene's germline CDR1 is LNHDA and CDR2 SQIVND (reference sequence). CDR3 DNA sequence: TGTGCCAGTAGTATAAGGACAGGGTGGTCTGAAGCTTTCTTT. Its protein product is CASSIRTGWSEAFF.

The rearrangement joins TRBV29-1 to TRBJ2-7; D is ambiguous. V was clipped by 4 bases and J by 3 bases, with 19 bases between them. CDR3 length: 15 amino acids. CDR1 and CDR2 from the germline V gene are SQVTM and ANQGSEA. DNA for the CDR3: TGCAGCGTTGGCCCCGAGGACCCCCCGGGCTACGAGCAGTACTTC. It yields the protein CSVGPEDPPGYEQYF.

The chain combines TRBV5-1 with TRBJ1-2, with a possible D match to TRBD1 (5 bases). CDR3 length: 14 amino acids. V lost 0 bases and J 4 bases, leaving 10 bases between the germline ends. Germline V gives CDR1 SGHRS, CDR2 YFSETQ. The CDR3 is CASSLAPGTYGYTF. The CDR3 DNA reads TGCGCCAGCAGCTTGGCGCCAGGGACCTATGGCTACACCTTC.

The rearrangement uses TRBV2 and TRBJ2-2; weak D call: TRBD2 (6 bases). The CDR3 is 13 residues long. Trimming pared 6 bases from V and 1 base from J, leaving 6 bases between. Germline CDR1 and CDR2: SNHLY and FYNNEI. The CDR3 region has the DNA TGTGCCAGCAGGGAGGGGAACACCGGGGAGCTGTTTTTT. Its protein is CASREGNTGELFF.

The chain has TRBV27 and TRBJ2-5; D possibly corresponds to TRBD2 (5 bases). Germline values: CDR1 MNHEY, CDR2 SMNVEV (reference sequence). V lost 6 bases and J 9 bases, leaving 11 bases between the germline ends. CDR3 size: 11 residues. The CDR3 region is CASSYGGPQYF. The CDR3 DNA reads as TGTGCCAGCAGCTACGGCGGGCCCCAGTACTTC.

The J gene is TRBJ1-4, the V gene TRBV5-4; no reliable D call. The V end lost 5 bases, the J end lost 6 bases, and 14 bases lay between the germline ends. In germline, CDR1 is SGHNT, CDR2 YYREEE (reference sequence). The CDR3 contains 14 residues. CDR3 in DNA: TGTGCCAGCAGACGCGACCTCCAGTATGAAAAACTGTTTTTT. It codes for CASRRDLQYEKLFF.

The chain links TRBV7-2 to TRBJ1-2, with 7 bases lining up with TRBD1. Germline assignment: CDR1 SGHTA and CDR2 FQGNSA. J gave up 8 bases and V 0 bases, and 3 bases lay outside the gene matches. The CDR3 runs to 13 residues. The CDR3 sequence is CASSLAGTAGYTF. The CDR3 nucleotides read TGTGCCAGCAGCTTAGCCGGGACAGCCGGCTACACCTTC.

The chain combines TRBV14 with TRBJ1-4; 10 positions agree with TRBD1. Germline V lookup: CDR1 SGHDN, CDR2 FVKESK. V was pared by 3 bases and J by 5 bases, with 6 bases of the junction left unmatched. CDR3 size: 16 residues. The CDR3 nucleotides are TGTGCCAGCAGCCATCTTGGACAGGGGGGGAATGAAAAACTGTTTTTT. This encodes CASSHLGQGGNEKLFF.

The gene calls are TRBV5-5 and TRBJ2-1, with TRBD2 matching 8 bases. This CDR3 contains 15 residues. The V gene's germline CDR1 is SGHKS and CDR2 YYEKEE (reference sequence). Trimming cost V 6 bases and J 7 bases; bases outside gene matches: 12. The DNA for the CDR3 is TGTGCCAGCACCTCGGGCGGGGGGTCGTGGAATGAGCAGTTCTTC. Encoded protein: CASTSGGGSWNEQFF.

The gene calls are TRBV12-3 or TRBV12-4 and TRBJ1-6; D remains ambiguous. Trimming took 6 bases from V and 10 from J, leaving 10 bases between them. The CDR3 has 12 residues. In nucleotides, the CDR3 is TGTGCCAGCAGGCTCGTCGGGTCACCCCTCCACTTT. Translation gives CASRLVGSPLHF.

The CDR3 DNA sequence: TGTGCCACCAGCAGAGATCCAGGGGGAAGCTACGAGCAGTACTTC. The encoded protein is CATSRDPGGSYEQYF. V and J are TRBV15 and TRBJ2-7, with 7 bases lining up with TRBD1. J lost 3 bases, V lost 0 bases, and 5 bases had no gene match. This CDR3 comprises 15 residues. CDR1 is LNHNV, CDR2 YYDKDF, per germline (reference sequence).

The chain joins TRBV19 to TRBJ1-1; a weak D match, TRBD1 (6 bases). Trimming left V 8 bases short and J 4 bases short, with 14 bases between. This CDR3 comprises 13 residues. CDR1 and CDR2 from the germline V gene are LNHDA and SQIVND (reference sequence). The CDR3 DNA is TGTGCCAGTCAGGACAGTCCACTCACTGAAGCTTTCTTT. Amino acids: CASQDSPLTEAFF.

Turning to this clone: An end of the junction differs from the germline gene, which may be a read error. V usage is TRBV2 and J usage is TRBJ2-7; D is unclear. This CDR3 spans 15 amino acids. Germline lookup yields CDR1 SNHLY and CDR2 FYNNEI. CDR3: CASSEGPKRRYEQYF. CDR3 DNA sequence: TGTGCCAGCAGCGAAGGACCAAAGAGGCGCTACGAGCAGTACTTC.

The rearrangement joins TRBV18 to TRBJ2-3; D possibly matches TRBD1 or TRBD2 (5 bases each). The CDR3 sequence is 19 residues long. Germline V gene sequence: CDR1 KGHSH, CDR2 LQKENI. Trimming left V 5 bases short and J 1 base short, with 25 bases between. CDR3 sequence reads: CASSSTGTGTLGRTDTQYF. The DNA of the CDR3 is TGTGCCAGCTCATCGACGGGGACGGGTACCCTTGGGCGCACAGATACGCAGTATTTT.

V is TRBV6-4 and J is TRBJ1-2; tentative D call: TRBD1 (5 bases). The germline gives CDR1 MRHNA, CDR2 SNTAGT. The CDR3 loop spans 14 amino acids. V lost 5 bases and J lost 3, with 13 bases in between. The CDR3 DNA is TGTGCCAGCAGTCGCAGGGAAGGTGACTATGGCTACACCTTC. It is translated as CASSRREGDYGYTF.

V and J are TRBV2 and TRBJ2-7; 10 bases fit TRBD1. CDR1 is SNHLY and CDR2 is FYNNEI in the germline V gene. The CDR3 totals 14 residues. Losses at the gene ends were 8 bases for V and 2 bases for J; bases not matched to a gene: 6. The CDR3 DNA reads TGTGCCAGCCTGGCCGGGACAGGGGCCTACGAGCAGTACTTC. Protein product: CASLAGTGAYEQYF.

The rearrangement links TRBV28 to TRBJ1-2; D is perhaps TRBD1 (5 bases). Per germline, CDR1 MDHEN and CDR2 SYDVKM. This CDR3 region has 14 residues. V dropped 6 bases and J dropped 3 bases, with 14 bases sitting between them. The CDR3 DNA follows: TGTGCCAGCAGGGACCAGGAGGGGTACTATGGCTACACCTTC. It specifies CASRDQEGYYGYTF.

The CDR3 is CASSRGTSGGYEQYF. CDR3 in DNA: TGCGCCAGCAGCAGGGGGACTAGCGGGGGATACGAGCAGTACTTC. The chain employs TRBV4-1 and TRBJ2-7, with 14 bases matching TRBD2. Germline CDR1 and CDR2: MGHRA and YSYEKL. This CDR3 is 15 amino acids long. Trimming removed 5 bases from V and 4 bases from J; junction bases left unmatched: 4.

CDR3: CASSPRGDQPQHF. As DNA, the CDR3 is TGTGCCAGCAGCCCGAGGGGGGATCAGCCCCAGCATTTT. The J gene is TRBJ1-5, the V gene TRBV12-3 or TRBV12-4, with TRBD1 as a possible D gene (6 bases). This CDR3 is built from 13 residues. Trimming removed 6 bases from V and 5 bases from J, with 11 bases in between.

A note on this clone: Other DNA sequences in this sample translate to the same CDR3. V and J are TRBV9 and TRBJ2-3, with TRBD2 matching over 10 bases. CDR1 is SGDLS and CDR2 is YYNGEE in the germline V gene. The length of the CDR3 is 16 residues. V trimming: 0 bases; J trimming: 0 bases; junction bases outside the gene matches: 1. This chain's CDR3 is CASSVGTSGSTDTQYF. The DNA for the CDR3 is TGTGCCAGCAGCGTAGGGACTAGCGGCAGCACAGATACGCAGTATTTT.

V usage is TRBV9 and J usage is TRBJ2-5; 7 bases agree with TRBD2. The CDR3 contains 15 residues. From germline, CDR1 is SGDLS and CDR2 YYNGEE. J lost 5 bases, V lost 6 bases, and 13 bases had no gene match. CDR3 sequence: CASTPLGGDGETQYF. DNA of the CDR3: TGTGCCAGCACTCCCCTGGGAGGGGATGGGGAGACCCAGTACTTC.

V gene TRBV10-3 combines with J gene TRBJ2-5; D tentatively reads TRBD1 or TRBD2 (5 bases each). Per the germline V gene, CDR1 is ENHRY and CDR2 is SYGVKD. The CDR3 has 12 residues. V was shortened by 10 bases and J by 3 bases, with 12 bases between the two germline ends. The CDR3 DNA reads as TGTGCCACGGCCGGGACCGAAGAGACCCAGTACTTC. It translates to CATAGTEETQYF.

The chain is built from TRBV6-5 and TRBJ2-7, with 7 positions matching TRBD1. The CDR3 contains 14 residues. Germline CDR1 and CDR2: MNHEY and SVGAGI. The V and J ends lost 4 bases and 6 bases, in that order; junction bases with no gene match: 9. This chain's CDR3 is CASSWRQGAFEQYF. In DNA form, the CDR3 reads TGTGCCAGCAGTTGGAGACAGGGAGCGTTCGAGCAGTACTTC.

This chain connects TRBV5-1 to TRBJ1-2, with D possibly matching TRBD1 (6 bases). The CDR3 has 15 amino acids. CDR1 and CDR2 from the germline V gene are SGHRS and YFSETQ. V was cut by 0 bases and J by 8 bases, with 17 bases left in between. The CDR3 reads CASSLGTPGARGYTF. The CDR3 DNA follows: TGCGCCAGCAGCTTGGGAACACCGGGGGCGCGGGGCTACACCTTC.